These 32 T cell receptor beta chains were all obtained from the same sample, sequenced in a study of cytomegalovirus exposure and HLA in healthy donors. Primers: 60 Vbeta forward and 13 Jbeta reverse. Clones were sequenced by immunoSEQ multiplex PCR, and TCRdb holds only the in-frame ones, with some missing. The table includes tens of thousands of clones, about 75% detected once. Sequenced sample: PBMCs. These receptors all stem from a man in his sixties in good health and CMV-seropositive.

This chain joins TRBV5-4 and TRBJ2-7; 9 bases are a match to TRBD1. The germline V gene has CDR1 SGHNT and CDR2 YYREEE (reference sequence). V lost 6 bases, J lost 6 bases, and 10 bases stayed unmatched. The CDR3 is 14 amino acids. The CDR3 DNA reads as TGTGCCAGCATCGCCGGGACAGGGTCTGCCGAGCAGTACTTC. This sequence encodes CASIAGTGSAEQYF.

The rearrangement joins TRBV6-5 to TRBJ2-2, with D unresolved. The CDR3 totals 15 residues. Germline V CDR1 and CDR2: MNHEY, SVGAGI. The ends were cut back, 5 bases at V and 0 bases at J, with 10 bases in the middle. For the CDR3, the DNA is TGTGCCAGCAGTCTAGACGATACGAACACCGGGGAGCTGTTTTTT. Its translation is CASSLDDTNTGELFF.

The chain recombines TRBV7-9 with TRBJ2-1; 7 bases line up with TRBD2. Germline V gives CDR1 SEHNR, CDR2 FQNEAQ (reference sequence). This CDR3 spans 16 amino acids. V gave up 6 bases and J gave up 1 base; unmatched junction bases: 9. The CDR3 region has the DNA TGTGCCAGCAGGCCTCCTAGCGGCCATTCCTACAATGAGCAGTTCTTC. This encodes CASRPPSGHSYNEQFF.

J is TRBJ2-7 and V is TRBV6-5; 7 positions agree with TRBD1. The CDR3 runs to 15 residues. V lost 0 bases to trimming and J lost 3 bases; unmatched junction nucleotides: 5. The germline CDR1 and CDR2 sequences are MNHEY and SVGAGI. The CDR3, as DNA: TGTGCCAGCAGTTACTCTCCTGGACAGGTCTACGAGCAGTACTTC. Protein: CASSYSPGQVYEQYF.

V is TRBV6-6 and J is TRBJ2-7; no definite D call. Germline values: CDR1 MNHNY, CDR2 SVGAGI (reference sequence). The CDR3 contains 15 residues. The V end lost 0 bases, the J end lost 2 bases, and 11 bases lay between the germline ends. CDR3 nucleotide sequence: TGTGCCAGCAGTTACTCGACGTCGCAGGCCTACGAGCAGTACTTC. Translating gives CASSYSTSQAYEQYF.

This chain connects TRBV5-6 to TRBJ2-7; 9 bases line up with TRBD2. Trimming at V came to 4 bases and at J to 3 bases, leaving 11 bases not matched to a gene. CDR3 length: 16 amino acids. The V gene's germline CDR1 is SGHDT and CDR2 YYEEEE. CDR3 DNA sequence: TGTGCCAGCAGCCCCGAGGGGCGGGAGGGATACTACGAGCAGTACTTC. It codes for CASSPEGREGYYEQYF.

J is TRBJ2-3 and V is TRBV6-5, with D tentatively TRBD2 (6 bases). Germline CDR1 is MNHEY and CDR2 is SVGAGI. Trimming removed 6 bases at V and 2 bases at J, with 15 bases between. CDR3 length: 15 amino acids. This chain's CDR3 is CASRVGRGLTDTQYF. For the CDR3, the DNA is TGTGCCAGCAGGGTCGGGCGGGGACTCACAGATACGCAGTATTTT.

This clone showed up just a few times. The chain combines TRBV6-5 with TRBJ2-7; D possibly corresponds to TRBD2 (5 bases). CDR1 MNHEY and CDR2 SVGAGI come from the germline V gene. Trimming removed 6 bases from V and 6 bases from J, with 12 bases in between. This CDR3 is built from 12 residues. The CDR3, as DNA: TGTGCCAGCAGCATCCTAGCACGCGAGCAGTACTTC. Translated, it gives CASSILAREQYF.

CDR3 DNA sequence: TGTGCCAGCAGTTACGACAGCCATAATTCACCCCTCCACTTT. Translating gives CASSYDSHNSPLHF. The chain recombines TRBV6-5 with TRBJ1-6; a weak D match, TRBD1 (5 bases). The CDR3 extends over 14 amino acids. The germline V and J ends were trimmed by 2 bases and 5 bases, with 7 bases remaining between them. Per the germline V gene, CDR1 is MNHEY and CDR2 is SVGAGI.

The rearrangement uses TRBV6-6 and TRBJ2-2; TRBD2 might be the D (5 bases). The CDR3 extends over 13 amino acids. Per the germline V gene, CDR1 is MNHNY and CDR2 is SVGAGI (reference sequence). The V gene lost 0 bases and the J gene lost 8 bases, with 7 bases spanning the gap. The CDR3 DNA is TGTGCCAGCAGTTACTCGAGAGGGGGGGAGCTGTTTTTT. This codes for CASSYSRGGELFF.

V gene TRBV5-1 combines with J gene TRBJ1-2, with a tentative D call TRBD1 (6 bases). V was pared by 2 bases and J by 0 bases, with 8 bases between. The germline CDR1 and CDR2 sequences are SGHRS and YFSETQ. This CDR3 spans 14 amino acids. Here the CDR3 reads CASSFRQANYGYTF. The CDR3, as DNA: TGCGCCAGCAGCTTTCGACAGGCTAACTATGGCTACACCTTC.

CDR3 in DNA: TGCGCCAGCAGGGACAGGGGCCCGAACGAGCAGTACTTC. It is translated as CASRDRGPNEQYF. The V call is TRBV10-2, the J call TRBJ2-7; TRBD1 matches 9 bases. CDR3 length: 13 amino acids. Germline assignment: CDR1 WSHSY and CDR2 SAAADI. Trimming at V came to 6 bases and at J to 5 bases, leaving 5 bases not matched to a gene.

This clone came up a few times. J is TRBJ2-7 and V is TRBV4-1, with D perhaps TRBD2 (5 bases). Germline assignment: CDR1 MGHRA and CDR2 YSYEKL. With 3 bases removed from V and 1 base from J, the gap between germline ends came to 10 bases. The CDR3 has 14 amino acids. The CDR3 region is CASSQSRGSYEQYF. The CDR3 DNA reads TGCGCCAGCAGCCAGTCGAGAGGGTCCTACGAGCAGTACTTC.

V gene TRBV9 combines with J gene TRBJ2-7; D not certain. The ends were cut back, 0 bases at V and 0 bases at J, with 10 bases in the middle. Germline V gene sequence: CDR1 SGDLS, CDR2 YYNGEE. The CDR3 sequence is 15 residues long. CDR3 sequence reads: CASSVETGHSYEQYF. CDR3 nucleotide sequence: TGTGCCAGCAGCGTAGAGACTGGCCACTCCTACGAGCAGTACTTC.

The chain joins TRBV4-3 to TRBJ2-1, with D uncertain. The CDR3 consists of 15 residues. The V and J ends lost 2 bases and 0 bases respectively, with 8 bases between them. Germline V gene data show CDR1 as LGHNA and CDR2 as YSLEER. CDR3 residues: CASSQFHFSYNEQFF. CDR3 nucleotide sequence: TGCGCCAGCAGCCAATTTCATTTCTCCTACAATGAGCAGTTCTTC.

V and J are TRBV18 and TRBJ2-1; the D is unclear. CDR1 and CDR2 (germline): KGHSH, LQKENI. CDR3 length: 16 residues. Trimming took off 2 bases at V and 0 bases at J, with 11 bases between the two ends. The CDR3 sequence: CASSPESSSSYNEQFF. The DNA for the CDR3 is TGTGCCAGCTCACCAGAGAGCTCGAGCTCCTACAATGAGCAGTTCTTC. Variable domain in full (rest from reference TRBV18 and TRBJ2-1): NAGVMQNPRHLVRRRGQEARLRCSPMKGHSHVYWYRQLPEEGLKFMVYLQKENIIDESGMPKERFSAEFPKEGPSILRIQQVVRGDSAAYFCASSPESSSSYNEQFFGPGTRLTVL.

This clone was seen a few times. The chain joins TRBV7-9 to TRBJ1-6; TRBD1 agrees at 7 bases. Germline CDR1 is SEHNR and CDR2 is FQNEAQ (reference sequence). The CDR3 covers 14 residues. Unmatched junction bases numbered 4, after V lost 4 bases and J lost 7 bases. The CDR3 sequence: CASSSTGMNSPLHF. CDR3 nucleotides: TGTGCCAGCAGCTCGACAGGGATGAATTCACCCCTCCACTTT.

There are a few counts of this clone. The rearrangement links TRBV6-1 to TRBJ2-7, with D tentatively TRBD1 (6 bases). Germline CDR1 reads MNHNS; CDR2 reads SASEGT. This CDR3 region has 15 residues. The V gene lost 7 bases and the J gene lost 4 bases, with 20 bases spanning the gap. The chain's CDR3 is CASTDVGAGSYEQYF. DNA for the CDR3: TGTGCCAGCACCGACGTGGGGGCGGGTAGTTACGAGCAGTACTTC.

The rearrangement links TRBV29-1 to TRBJ2-5; no definite D call. The germline CDR1 and CDR2 sequences are SQVTM and ANQGSEA. Trimming left V 3 bases short and J 4 bases short, with 9 bases between. The CDR3 contains 12 residues. CDR3 loop: CSVDAQRETQYF. As DNA, the CDR3 is TGCAGCGTTGATGCGCAAAGAGAGACCCAGTACTTC.

This clone was counted a few times. CDR3 in amino acids: CASSQDRGYEQYF. CDR3 coding DNA: TGCGCCAGCAGCCAAGACAGGGGCTACGAGCAGTACTTC. The chain has TRBV4-3 and TRBJ2-7, with D possibly TRBD1 on 6 matching bases. Germline CDR1 is LGHNA and CDR2 is YSLEER. The CDR3 has 13 amino acids. Trimming removed 0 bases from V and 3 bases from J, with 6 bases in between.

This chain uses TRBV28 with TRBJ2-7; D is unclear. The V and J ends lost 7 bases and 4 bases respectively, with 8 bases between them. CDR1 is MDHEN and CDR2 is SYDVKM in the germline V gene. This CDR3 comprises 11 residues. The CDR3 DNA sequence: TGTGCCAGCAACGCCGGTTACGAGCAGTACTTC. As protein: CASNAGYEQYF.

CDR3 DNA: TGTGCCAGCGACTCCCTTCGGGGGACCCAGTACTTC. This gives the protein CASDSLRGTQYF. V and J are TRBV7-9 and TRBJ2-5; maybe TRBD2 (5 bases). Trimming cost V 8 bases and J 7 bases, with 14 bases left between them. From germline, CDR1 is SEHNR and CDR2 FQNEAQ (reference sequence). The CDR3 is 12 amino acids.

V gene TRBV4-1 combines with J gene TRBJ2-2; D is perhaps TRBD2 (7 bases). Germline assignment: CDR1 MGHRA and CDR2 YSYEKL. The germline V and J ends were trimmed by 3 bases and 8 bases, with 22 bases remaining between them. This CDR3 has 17 amino acids. The CDR3 sequence: CASSHAWGGSSSGELFF. Written as DNA, the CDR3 is TGCGCCAGCAGCCACGCCTGGGGGGGCTCGAGCTCGGGGGAGCTGTTTTTT.

This chain uses TRBV6-6 with TRBJ2-7; TRBD2 might be the D (6 bases). The V end lost 0 bases, the J end lost 7 bases, and 10 bases lay between the germline ends. Germline V gives CDR1 MNHNY, CDR2 SVGAGI (reference sequence). CDR3 size: 13 residues. As DNA, the CDR3 is TGTGCCAGCAGTTACTCGCTCGGGGGTGAGCAGTACTTC. This encodes CASSYSLGGEQYF.

CDR3 loop: CASSLERSGYNEQFF. CDR3 in DNA: TGTGCCAGCAGCTTAGAAAGGAGCGGCTACAATGAGCAGTTCTTC. The V and J genes are TRBV11-2 and TRBJ2-1, with a possible D match to TRBD2 (5 bases). The V gene lost 0 bases and the J gene lost 3 bases, with 9 bases spanning the gap. The CDR3 spans 15 residues. The germline V gene has CDR1 SGHAT and CDR2 FQNNGV. Complete variable domain (other parts from reference TRBV11-2 and TRBJ2-1): EAGVAQSPRYKIIEKRQSVAFWCNPISGHATLYWYQQILGQGPKLLIQFQNNGVVDDSQLPKDRFSAERLKGVDSTLKIQPAKLEDSAVYLCASSLERSGYNEQFFGPGTRLTVL.

This sequence joins TRBV11-2 and TRBJ2-3; 7 bases agree with TRBD1. CDR1 and CDR2 from the germline V gene are SGHAT and FQNNGV. The V gene end was trimmed by 1 base and the J gene end by 6 bases; junction bases not matched to a gene: 16. The CDR3 extends over 18 amino acids. CDR3 sequence reads: CASSLARRGQSYRDTQYF. The DNA for the CDR3 is TGTGCCAGCAGCTTAGCTCGTCGGGGACAGTCATATCGGGATACGCAGTATTTT.

This sequence joins TRBV10-3 and TRBJ2-3; 10 bases are a match to TRBD1. The CDR3 length is 14 residues. The germline CDR1 and CDR2 sequences are ENHRY and SYGVKD. Trimming cost V 6 bases and J 4 bases; bases outside gene matches: 4. The CDR3 DNA reads as TGTGCCATCAGACAGGACAGGGGGGCAGATACGCAGTATTTT. Residues: CAIRQDRGADTQYF.

This clone is a singleton in its sample. This chain uses TRBV2 with TRBJ1-5; no reliable D call. The ends were cut back, 4 bases at V and 2 bases at J, with 6 bases in the middle. There are 13 residues in the CDR3. Germline loops: CDR1 SNHLY, CDR2 FYNNEI. CDR3 sequence reads: CASSGTGNQPQHF. The CDR3 bases are TGTGCCAGCAGTGGAACGGGCAATCAGCCCCAGCATTTT.

The J gene is TRBJ2-7, the V gene TRBV18, with D hard to call. V gave up 0 bases and J gave up 6 bases, with 9 bases separating them. The CDR3 consists of 13 residues. Germline V gene lookup returns CDR1 KGHSH and CDR2 LQKENI. Here the CDR3 reads CASSPPYLCEQYF. DNA of the CDR3: TGTGCCAGCTCACCACCGTATCTGTGCGAGCAGTACTTC.

The V call is TRBV5-8, the J call TRBJ2-2; a possible D gene is TRBD2 (6 bases). The CDR3 is 16 residues long. V lost 4 bases, J lost 5 bases, and 18 bases lay in between. CDR1 and CDR2 (germline): SGHTS, YDEGEE. Here the CDR3 DNA reads TGTGCCAGCAGCCCGCGGGCCGGGACTTCTACCGGGGAGCTGTTTTTT. This sequence encodes CASSPRAGTSTGELFF.

There are a few counts of this clone. This chain connects TRBV4-1 to TRBJ2-7; 10 nucleotides line up with TRBD1. V shed 4 bases, J shed 4 bases, and the junction held 4 bases outside the gene matches. The V gene's germline CDR1 is MGHRA and CDR2 YSYEKL. The CDR3 consists of 14 residues. Here the CDR3 reads CASSPGTGEYEQYF. The CDR3 DNA reads TGCGCCAGCAGCCCCGGGACAGGGGAGTACGAGCAGTACTTC.

This clone was picked up a small number of times. The chain recombines TRBV6-6 with TRBJ1-4, with D possibly TRBD1 on 6 matching bases. The germline gives CDR1 MNHNY, CDR2 SVGAGI (reference sequence). This CDR3 is built from 15 residues. V lost 2 bases, J lost 4 bases, and 11 bases lay in between. The CDR3 loop reads CASSYSGQSNEKLFF. In DNA, the CDR3 is TGTGCCAGCAGTTACAGTGGACAGAGTAATGAAAAACTGTTTTTT.